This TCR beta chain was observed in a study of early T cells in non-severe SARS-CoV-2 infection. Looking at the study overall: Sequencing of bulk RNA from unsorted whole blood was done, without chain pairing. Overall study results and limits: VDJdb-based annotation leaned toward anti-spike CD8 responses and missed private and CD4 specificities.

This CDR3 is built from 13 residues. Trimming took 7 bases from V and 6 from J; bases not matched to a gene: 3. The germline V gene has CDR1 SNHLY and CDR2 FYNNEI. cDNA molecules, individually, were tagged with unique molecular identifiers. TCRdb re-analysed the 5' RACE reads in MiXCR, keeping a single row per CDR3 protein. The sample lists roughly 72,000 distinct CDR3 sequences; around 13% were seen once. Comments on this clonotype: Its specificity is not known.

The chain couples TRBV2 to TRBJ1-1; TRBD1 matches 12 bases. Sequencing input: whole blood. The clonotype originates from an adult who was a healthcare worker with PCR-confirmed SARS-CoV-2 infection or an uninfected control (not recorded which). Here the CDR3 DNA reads TGTGCCAGCACTGGGACAGGGGGCCCTGAAGCTTTCTTT. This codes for CASTGTGGPEAFF.